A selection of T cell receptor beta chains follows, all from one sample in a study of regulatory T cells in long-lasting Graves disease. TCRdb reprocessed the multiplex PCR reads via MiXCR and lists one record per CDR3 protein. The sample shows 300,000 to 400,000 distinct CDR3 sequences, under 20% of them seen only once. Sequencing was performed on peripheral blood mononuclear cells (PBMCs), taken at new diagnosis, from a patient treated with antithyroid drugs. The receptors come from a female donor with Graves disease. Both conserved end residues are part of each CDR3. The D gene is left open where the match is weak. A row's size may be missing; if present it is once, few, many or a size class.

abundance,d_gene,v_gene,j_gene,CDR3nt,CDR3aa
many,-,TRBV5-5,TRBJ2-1,TGTGCCAGCAGCTTTGGAGCCGGGAGTAACAATGAGCAGTTCTTC,CASSFGAGSNNEQFF
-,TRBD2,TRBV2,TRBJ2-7,TGTGCCAGCAGTGGGGGGACTAGCGGGACCCACTACGAGCAGTACTTC,CASSGGTSGTHYEQYF
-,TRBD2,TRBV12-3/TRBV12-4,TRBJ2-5,TGTGCCAGCAGTTTCGGGACTAGCGGGACCCAGTACTTC,CASSFGTSGTQYF
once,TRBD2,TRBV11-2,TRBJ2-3,TGTGCCAGCAGCTTAGGCGGCGGGCGACTAGCGGGGGGCCGGAGGGATACGCAGTATTTT,CASSLGGGRLAGGRRDTQYF
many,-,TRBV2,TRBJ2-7,TGTGCCAGCAGTGACCATGGAGACACCTCCTACGAGCAGTACTTC,CASSDHGDTSYEQYF
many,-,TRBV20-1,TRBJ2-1,TGCAGTGCTGCCCCAGGGGTTTTTGAGCAGTTCTTC,CSAAPGVFEQFF
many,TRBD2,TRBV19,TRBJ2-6,TGTGCCAGTAGTATAGGCGGGGGGGCAGGGGCCAACGTCCTGACTTTC,CASSIGGGAGANVLTF
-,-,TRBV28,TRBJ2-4,TGTGCCAGCAGTCCCTTTGGGGGTGCGACAAACATTCAGTACTTC,CASSPFGGATNIQYF
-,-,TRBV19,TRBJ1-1,TGTGCCACTCAAAGGGGGGGGGGGGCCACTGAAGCTTTCTTT,CATQRGGGATEAFF
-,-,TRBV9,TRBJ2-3,TGTGCCAGCAGCCCACGCGGTTTAGGTGGAGATACGCAGTATTTT,CASSPRGLGGDTQYF
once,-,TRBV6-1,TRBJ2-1,TGTGCCAGCAGTGACGCACGACCCCCTTGGAATGAGCAGTTCTTC,CASSDARPPWNEQFF
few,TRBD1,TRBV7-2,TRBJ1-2,TGTGCCAGCAAAGACCACGGGACCACCAACTCACAGGGGGCTAGCTATGGCTACACCTTC,CASKDHGTTNSQGASYGYTF
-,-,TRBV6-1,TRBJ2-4,TGTGCCAGCAGTACTGAAAAAAACATTCAGTACTTC,CASSTEKNIQYF
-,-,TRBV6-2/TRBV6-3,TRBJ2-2,TGTGCCAGCACCATAAAATTCACCGGGGAGCTGTTTTTT,CASTIKFTGELFF
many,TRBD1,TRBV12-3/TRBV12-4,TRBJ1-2,TGTGCCAGCAGCCCAGACAGGGGGAATGGCTACACCTTC,CASSPDRGNGYTF
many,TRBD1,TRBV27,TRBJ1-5,TGTGCCAGCAGTCCGACAGGGTGGCAGCCCCAGCATTTT,CASSPTGWQPQHF
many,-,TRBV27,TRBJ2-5,TGTGCCAGCCCCGTGGGGGAGACCCAGTACTTC,CASPVGETQYF
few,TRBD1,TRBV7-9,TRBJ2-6,TGTGCCAGCAGCTCGCCCGGGACAGGGGTCTCGGGGGCCAACGTCCTGACTTTC,CASSSPGTGVSGANVLTF
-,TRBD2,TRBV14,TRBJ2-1,TGTGCCAGCAGCCAAGATCGGAGAACTAGCGGGAAATCCTACAATGAGCAGTTCTTC,CASSQDRRTSGKSYNEQFF
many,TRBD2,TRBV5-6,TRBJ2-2,TGTGCCAGCAGCTTGGTTTCGGCTAGCGCGGGGGTCGGGGAGCTGTTTTTT,CASSLVSASAGVGELFF
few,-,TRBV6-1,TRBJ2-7,TGTGCCAGCATAGGGGGAGCTAGCTACGAGCAGTACTTC,CASIGGASYEQYF
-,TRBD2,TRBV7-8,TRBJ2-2,TGTGCCAGCAGCTCGTTAGCGGGATCCACCGGGGAGCTGTTTTTT,CASSSLAGSTGELFF
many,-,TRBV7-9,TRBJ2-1,TGTGCCAGCACCCCAGCGGGACATTGGGGTCGGGAGCAGTTCTTC,CASTPAGHWGREQFF
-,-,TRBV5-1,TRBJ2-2,TGCGCCAGCAGCGCAGGGTGCCCGAACACCGGGGAGCTGTTTTTT,CASSAGCPNTGELFF
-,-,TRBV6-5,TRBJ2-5,TGTGCCAGCAGTTACGCTAGGACCCCTCCAGAGACCCAGTACTTC,CASSYARTPPETQYF
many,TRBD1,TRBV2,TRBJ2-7,TGTGCCAGCAGGGAACAGGGGGCGTCCTACGAGCAGTACTTC,CASREQGASYEQYF
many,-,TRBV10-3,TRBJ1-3,TGTGCCATCAGTGAGTTCCAGCAGATCGGAAACACCATATATTTT,CAISEFQQIGNTIYF
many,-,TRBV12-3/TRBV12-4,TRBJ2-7,TGTGCCAGCATTCCCGCAGGGGTCCCCTACGAGCAGTACTTC,CASIPAGVPYEQYF
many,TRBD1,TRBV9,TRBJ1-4,TGTGCCAGCAGCCCGTGGGACAGGGGTGAAAAACTGTTTTTT,CASSPWDRGEKLFF
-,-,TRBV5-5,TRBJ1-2,TGTGCCAGCAGCCAACCGGGACGGGGAGTCTATGGCTACACCTTC,CASSQPGRGVYGYTF
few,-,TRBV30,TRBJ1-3,TGTGCCTGGGCCGAAGTAGGAAACACCATATATTTT,CAWAEVGNTIYF
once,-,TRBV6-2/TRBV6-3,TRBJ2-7,TGTGCCAGTTCGGAAAGGCCTCGGCACGAGCAGTACTTC,CASSERPRHEQYF
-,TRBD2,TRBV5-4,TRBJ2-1,TGTGCCAGCAGCTCCGCTAGCGGGACCGAGCAGTTCTTC,CASSSASGTEQFF
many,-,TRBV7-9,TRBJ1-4,TGTGCCAGCAGCTCGGGCGCTCGGGTTACTAATGAAAAACTGTTTTTT,CASSSGARVTNEKLFF
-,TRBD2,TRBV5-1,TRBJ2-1,TGCGCCAGCAGCTCTCGACTGGGACTAGCGGGAGGGCAGATTCGGAATGAGCATTTCTTC,CASSSRLGLAGGQIRNEHFF
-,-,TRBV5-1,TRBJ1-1,TGCGCCAGCACCTCCACATCTTCAGGATACACTGAAGCTTTCTTT,CASTSTSSGYTEAFF
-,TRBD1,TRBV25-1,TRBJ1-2,TGTGCCAGCAGTGATAAACAGGGGAGGTATGGCTACACCTTC,CASSDKQGRYGYTF
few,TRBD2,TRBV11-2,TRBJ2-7,TGCGCCAGCAGCCATCCGAGCGGGGGATACGAGCAGTACTTC,CASSHPSGGYEQYF
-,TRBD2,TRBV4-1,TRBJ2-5,TGCGCCAGCAGCCAAGTGGGCGGGAGGGCCGCGGAGACCCAGTACTTC,CASSQVGGRAAETQYF
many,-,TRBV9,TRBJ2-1,TGTGCCAGCAGCGCAGAGGGCAATGAGCAGTTCTTC,CASSAEGNEQFF
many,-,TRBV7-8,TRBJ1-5,TGTGCCAGCAGCCTAGCCGGACGGAATCAGCCCCAGCATTTT,CASSLAGRNQPQHF
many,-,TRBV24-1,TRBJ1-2,TGTGCCACCAGTGAGGGTGACTATGGCTACACCTTC,CATSEGDYGYTF
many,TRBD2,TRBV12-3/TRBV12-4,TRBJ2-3,TGTGCCAGCAGTCACGGGGGACTAGCGATGGATACGCAGTATTTT,CASSHGGLAMDTQYF
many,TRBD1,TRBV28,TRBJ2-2,TGTGCCAGCAGCCGACGGACAGGGGGAGGGACCGGGGAGCTGTTTTTT,CASSRRTGGGTGELFF